These 18 T cell receptor beta chains were sequenced from one sample in a study of OX40 agonist ivuxolimab in advanced cancers. The data were produced by immunoSEQ multiplex PCR, yet TCRdb's version contains in-frame clones alone and is incomplete. The table shows 70,000 to 80,000 clones, with nearly 95% occurring only once. Sample: CD4+ or CD8+ T cells sorted from blood, taken in a trial of the OX40 agonist ivuxolimab. The receptors originated from an adult with an advanced solid tumor such as melanoma, head and neck, liver or kidney cancer.

The chain has TRBV5-1 and TRBJ1-2; 8 positions agree with TRBD1. Trimming removed 0 bases from V and 6 bases from J; junction bases left unmatched: 10. Germline V gene sequence: CDR1 SGHRS, CDR2 YFSETQ. This CDR3 region has 16 residues. CDR3 coding DNA: TGCGCCAGCAGCTTGGGTCAGGGGGCGCCTTCCGATGGCTACACCTTC. This translates into CASSLGQGAPSDGYTF.

The chain uses TRBV6-5 and TRBJ2-7, with 8 bases matching TRBD1. Germline-derived CDR1 and CDR2 are MNHEY and SVGAGI. V shed 0 bases, J shed 7 bases, and the junction held 5 bases outside the gene matches. This CDR3 has 14 amino acids. CDR3 coding DNA: TGTGCCAGCAGTTACTCGCAGGGGGCGAGGGAGCAGTACTTC. Its translation is CASSYSQGAREQYF.

The rearrangement joins TRBV7-6 to TRBJ2-5; 8 bases align to TRBD2. Germline values: CDR1 SGHVS, CDR2 FNYEAQ. This CDR3 has 17 amino acids. Trimming cost V 1 base and J 4 bases; bases outside gene matches: 11. CDR3 region: CASSLVQVAGIRETQYF. CDR3 nucleotide sequence: TGTGCCAGCAGCTTAGTTCAGGTAGCGGGGATTCGAGAGACCCAGTACTTC.

The V call is TRBV19, the J call TRBJ1-1, with 7 bases matching TRBD1. The CDR3 length is 14 residues. The germline gives CDR1 LNHDA, CDR2 SQIVND (reference sequence). The V segment lost 6 bases and the J segment 4 bases; nucleotides outside the gene matches: 8. The CDR3 sequence is CASSIARGLTEAFF. In DNA form, the CDR3 reads TGTGCCAGTAGCATTGCTAGGGGGCTCACTGAAGCTTTCTTT.

This chain connects TRBV5-4 to TRBJ2-5; D might be TRBD1 (6 bases). CDR3 size: 14 residues. V lost 3 bases and J 3 bases, leaving 12 bases between the germline ends. Germline CDR1 and CDR2: SGHNT and YYREEE (reference sequence). CDR3 sequence reads: CASSWGTWEETQYF. The CDR3 DNA sequence: TGTGCCAGCAGCTGGGGGACATGGGAAGAGACCCAGTACTTC. The full variable domain, its missing parts supplied by reference TRBV5-4 and TRBJ2-5, is ETGVTQSPTHLIKTRGQQVTLRCSSQSGHNTVSWYQQALGQGPQFIFQYYREEENGRGNFPPRFSGLQFPNYSSELNVNALELDDSALYLCASSWGTWEETQYFGPGTRLLVL.

V is TRBV29-1 and J is TRBJ2-7; D unclear. In germline, CDR1 is SQVTM, CDR2 ANQGSEA. CDR3 length: 13 amino acids. The V and J ends lost 0 bases and 4 bases respectively, with 10 bases between them. CDR3: CSVEDRNRYEQYF. In nucleotides, the CDR3 is TGCAGCGTTGAAGATAGGAACAGATACGAGCAGTACTTC.

V gene TRBV10-3 combines with J gene TRBJ2-7, with 7 bases that match TRBD1. This CDR3 is 16 amino acids long. Germline CDR1 is ENHRY and CDR2 is SYGVKD. V was clipped by 4 bases and J by 2 bases; unmatched bases: 11. The CDR3 protein is CAISALLDRFPYEQYF. The CDR3 region has the DNA TGTGCCATCAGTGCCCTCTTGGACAGGTTCCCCTACGAGCAGTACTTC.

This sequence joins TRBV19 and TRBJ2-7; tentatively, D is TRBD1 (5 bases). CDR1 and CDR2 from the germline V gene are LNHDA and SQIVND (reference sequence). The CDR3 spans 14 residues. Trimming cost V 3 bases and J 2 bases, with 11 bases left between them. The CDR3 sequence: CASSISPGTYEQYF. The CDR3 region has the DNA TGTGCCAGTAGTATTTCTCCAGGGACCTACGAGCAGTACTTC.

This chain joins TRBV25-1 and TRBJ2-3; D remains unclear. Germline CDR1 reads MGHDK; CDR2 reads SYGVNS. The CDR3 length is 14 residues. V was pared by 4 bases and J by 0 bases, with 8 bases between. CDR3 DNA sequence: TGTGCCAGCAGTGCTATATCCAGCACAGATACGCAGTATTTT. Its protein is CASSAISSTDTQYF.

The chain is built from TRBV19 and TRBJ2-7, with D maybe TRBD2 (6 bases). Germline V gene lookup returns CDR1 LNHDA and CDR2 SQIVND (reference sequence). The CDR3 length is 17 residues. V was cut by 4 bases and J by 2 bases, with 21 bases left in between. CDR3 nucleotide sequence: TGTGCCAGTAGTACTCCTTCGGGACTTCGTACCACCTACGAGCAGTACTTC. Its protein product is CASSTPSGLRTTYEQYF.

The CDR3 DNA follows: TGTGCCAGCAGCGCGGACGGTAGAAGCTCCTACGAGCAGTACTTC. This codes for CASSADGRSSYEQYF. This sequence joins TRBV28 and TRBJ2-7; D remains ambiguous. V was shortened by 6 bases and J by 0 bases, with 15 bases between the two germline ends. CDR1 is MDHEN, CDR2 SYDVKM, per germline. This CDR3 has 15 residues. The full variable domain, its missing parts supplied by reference TRBV28 and TRBJ2-7, is DVKVTQSSRYLVKRTGEKVFLECVQDMDHENMFWYRQDPGLGLRLIYFSYDVKMKEKGDIPEGYSVSREKKERFSLILESASTNQTSMYLCASSADGRSSYEQYFGPGTRLTVT.

The rearrangement joins TRBV30 to TRBJ2-7, with D perhaps being TRBD1 or TRBD2 (5 bases each). Germline-derived CDR1 and CDR2 are GTSNPN and SVGIG (reference sequence). CDR3 length: 14 residues. Trimming cost V 3 bases and J 6 bases, with 18 bases left between them. In DNA form, the CDR3 reads TGTGCCTGGAGGACAGCTGACGGGGAAGGCGAGCAGTACTTC. Protein sequence: CAWRTADGEGEQYF. The full variable domain, in which reference TRBV30 and TRBJ2-7 provide the parts outside the CDR3, is SQTIHQWPATLVQPVGSPLSLECTVEGTSNPNLYWYRQAAGRGLQLLFYSVGIGQISSEVPQNLSASRPQDRQFILSSKKLLLSDSGFYLCAWRTADGEGEQYFGPGTRLTVT.

The chain couples TRBV7-6 to TRBJ2-5; 8 positions agree with TRBD1. This CDR3 contains 16 residues. V trimming: 5 bases; J trimming: 5 bases; junction bases outside the gene matches: 13. Germline loops: CDR1 SGHVS, CDR2 FNYEAQ. Here the CDR3 reads CASSPMAQGAVETQYF. The CDR3 coding sequence is TGTGCCAGCAGCCCGATGGCCCAGGGGGCAGTTGAGACCCAGTACTTC.

This CDR3 is CASSVASDKDEQFF. The DNA for the CDR3 is TGTGCCAGCAGCGTCGCTAGCGACAAGGATGAGCAGTTCTTC. This chain uses TRBV9 with TRBJ2-1, with D maybe TRBD2 (6 bases). CDR3 length: 14 residues. Trimming left V 2 bases short and J 8 bases short, with 14 bases between. Germline V gives CDR1 SGDLS, CDR2 YYNGEE. Full variable domain (outside the CDR3, taken from reference TRBV9 and TRBJ2-1): DSGVTQTPKHLITATGQRVTLRCSPRSGDLSVYWYQQSLDQGLQFLIQYYNGEERAKGNILERFSAQQFPDLHSELNLSSLELGDSALYFCASSVASDKDEQFFGPGTRLTVL.

The chain employs TRBV5-4 and TRBJ1-2; a possible D gene is TRBD1 (5 bases). Germline assignment: CDR1 SGHNT and CDR2 YYREEE (reference sequence). V lost 3 bases and J lost 3, with 9 bases in between. The CDR3 has 13 amino acids. CDR3 loop: CASSYQGYYGYTF. The CDR3 nucleotides read TGTGCCAGCAGCTATCAGGGATACTATGGCTACACCTTC. Looking up the rest from reference TRBV5-4 and TRBJ1-2 gives the full variable domain: ETGVTQSPTHLIKTRGQQVTLRCSSQSGHNTVSWYQQALGQGPQFIFQYYREEENGRGNFPPRFSGLQFPNYSSELNVNALELDDSALYLCASSYQGYYGYTFGSGTRLTVV.

This chain links TRBV2 with TRBJ2-2; D possibly corresponds to TRBD1 (5 bases). Trimming cost V 7 bases and J 6 bases, with 15 bases left between them. Germline V lookup: CDR1 SNHLY, CDR2 FYNNEI. The CDR3 totals 14 residues. CDR3 nucleotide sequence: TGTGCCAGCAAGGTGACAGTCTCCCCCGGGGAGCTGTTTTTT. It is translated as CASKVTVSPGELFF.

The chain links TRBV4-3 to TRBJ1-1; the match to TRBD1 covers 7 bases. The CDR3 contains 16 residues. CDR1 is LGHNA and CDR2 is YSLEER in the germline V gene. Trimming took 4 bases from V and 3 from J; bases not matched to a gene: 11. CDR3 sequence: CASSLYYIDRDTEAFF. The CDR3 region has the DNA TGCGCCAGCAGCCTCTATTATATTGACAGGGACACTGAAGCTTTCTTT.

This clone was counted many times. This chain uses TRBV5-4 with TRBJ2-7; D is tentatively TRBD1 or TRBD2 (5 bases each). Trimming pared 4 bases from V and 7 bases from J, leaving 15 bases between. Germline CDR1 and CDR2: SGHNT and YYREEE (reference sequence). CDR3 length equals 13 residues. The CDR3: CASSLGTPGEQYF. The CDR3 DNA sequence: TGTGCCAGCAGCCTAGGGACCCCGGGTGAGCAGTACTTC.